This TCR beta chain was documented in a study of healthy donors' naive CD4 and CD8 T cells. Study overall: TCR alpha primers covered all functional IMGT alpha gene variants. Regarding the study as a whole: Naive CD4+ and CD8+ cells reportedly differed in usage of most V and J genes.

Details on this clonotype: As yet, its antigen is unknown.

CDR1 is LNHDA and CDR2 is SQIVND in the germline V gene (reference sequence). V lost 9 bases and J lost 3, with 9 bases in between. The length of the CDR3 is 11 residues. TCR libraries were built from about 0.55 ug of total RNA by linear amplification. Via MiXCR, TCRdb re-called the reads, giving one row per CDR3 protein. The top ten clones hold 2% to 2.5% of a sample with about 200,000 distinct CDR3 sequences, 65% to 75% of them seen once. The specimen sequenced was naive CD4+ and CD8+ T cells sorted from blood, pooled from several donors. The receptor was isolated from a pool of human donors in good health; the sample pools cells from several healthy donors. The chain carries TRBV19 and TRBJ2-7; unclear D gene. CDR3 nucleotide sequence: TGTGCCAGCGGCCTGGGCTACGAGCAGTACTTC. Amino acid sequence: CASGLGYEQYF.